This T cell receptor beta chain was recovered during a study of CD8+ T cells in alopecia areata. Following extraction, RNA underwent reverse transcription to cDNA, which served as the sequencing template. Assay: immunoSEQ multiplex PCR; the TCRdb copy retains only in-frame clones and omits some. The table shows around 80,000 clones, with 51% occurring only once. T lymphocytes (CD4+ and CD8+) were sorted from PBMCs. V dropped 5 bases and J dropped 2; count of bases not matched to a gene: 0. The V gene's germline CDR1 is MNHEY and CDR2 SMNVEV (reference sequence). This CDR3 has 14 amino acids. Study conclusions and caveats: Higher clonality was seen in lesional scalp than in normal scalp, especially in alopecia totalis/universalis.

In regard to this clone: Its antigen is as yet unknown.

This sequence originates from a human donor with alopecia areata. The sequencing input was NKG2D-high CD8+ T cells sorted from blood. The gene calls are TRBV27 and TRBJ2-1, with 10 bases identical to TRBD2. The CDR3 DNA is TGTGCCAGCAGTCTAGCGGGAGCCTACAATGAGCAGTTCTTC. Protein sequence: CASSLAGAYNEQFF.